The 22 T cell receptor beta chains below come from one sample, sequenced in a study of immune evolution from preneoplasia to lung adenocarcinoma. Assay: immunoSEQ multiplex PCR; the TCRdb copy retains only in-frame clones and omits some. The table has thousands of clones, 69% seen once. The sample was FFPE adjacent normal lung tissue. These receptors were taken from a person aged 80 or over with lung adenocarcinoma.

The V and J genes are TRBV28 and TRBJ1-1; no reliable D call. The CDR3 length is 14 residues. Per germline, CDR1 MDHEN and CDR2 SYDVKM. V shed 6 bases and J shed 1 base, with 12 bases lying between them. In DNA form, the CDR3 reads TGTGCCAGCAGAGTGCCGGCTTCGAACACTGAAGCTTTCTTT. Amino acid sequence: CASRVPASNTEAFF.

The chain uses TRBV6-5 and TRBJ1-1; the D gene is possibly TRBD1 (5 bases). There are 11 residues in the CDR3. Germline assignment: CDR1 MNHEY and CDR2 SVGAGI. V lost 6 bases to trimming and J lost 6 bases, with 8 bases between them. For the CDR3, the DNA is TGTGCCAGCAGCCGGGGGGCTGAAGCTTTCTTT. Its translation is CASSRGAEAFF.

V is TRBV6-5 and J is TRBJ2-5; a weak D match, TRBD2 (5 bases). The CDR3 sequence is 15 residues long. Trimming pared 0 bases from V and 3 bases from J, leaving 11 bases between. Germline V lookup: CDR1 MNHEY, CDR2 SVGAGI. The CDR3 protein is CASSYSRSGKETQYF. CDR3 coding DNA: TGTGCCAGCAGTTACTCTAGGTCGGGAAAAGAGACCCAGTACTTC.

For the CDR3, the DNA is TGTGCCAGCAGTTTACAGGATAATTCACCCCTCCACTTT. Amino acids: CASSLQDNSPLHF. The rearrangement joins TRBV27 to TRBJ1-6; no clear D. V lost 2 bases, J lost 5 bases, and 4 bases lay in between. The CDR3 length is 13 residues. The germline V gene encodes CDR1 MNHEY and CDR2 SMNVEV (reference sequence).

The chain joins TRBV2 to TRBJ2-5; perhaps D is TRBD1 or TRBD2 (7 bases each). From germline, CDR1 is SNHLY and CDR2 FYNNEI. This CDR3 spans 15 amino acids. With 10 bases removed from V and 5 bases from J, the gap between germline ends came to 23 bases. The CDR3 region is CATGGFNRGSETQYF. CDR3 DNA: TGTGCCACCGGGGGGTTTAACAGGGGCTCGGAGACCCAGTACTTC.

The rearrangement joins TRBV2 to TRBJ2-2; D call uncertain. Germline V lookup: CDR1 SNHLY, CDR2 FYNNEI. The CDR3 contains 12 residues. Trimming removed 6 bases at V and 1 base at J, with 3 bases between. CDR3 region: CASRENTGELFF. CDR3 sequence (DNA): TGTGCCAGCAGGGAGAACACCGGGGAGCTGTTTTTT.

This clone is medium-sized. V and J are TRBV7-2 and TRBJ2-2, with 7 bases aligning to TRBD2. The CDR3 is made up of 15 amino acids. Per germline, CDR1 SGHTA and CDR2 FQGNSA. J was trimmed by 5 bases and V by 4 bases; bases with no gene match: 7. The CDR3 loop reads CASSSRGLGTGELFF. The CDR3 DNA reads as TGTGCCAGCAGCTCGCGAGGACTAGGGACCGGGGAGCTGTTTTTT.

The chain is built from TRBV28 and TRBJ1-2; D might be TRBD1 (5 bases). The V end was cut by 5 bases, the J end by 4 bases, with 17 bases between. The length of the CDR3 is 15 residues. Per germline, CDR1 MDHEN and CDR2 SYDVKM. The CDR3 DNA is TGTGCCAGCAGTCACCCCAGGAGAGGGGTCTATGGCTACACCTTC. Translated, it gives CASSHPRRGVYGYTF.

This clone has a handful of counts. The genes are TRBV29-1 and TRBJ1-1; D unclear. V was clipped by 8 bases and J by 1 base, with 17 bases between them. The CDR3 has 14 residues. Looked up from germline, CDR1 is SQVTM and CDR2 is ANQGSEA. In nucleotides, the CDR3 is TGCAGCTCTGAAGACCGGGTCGGGAACACTGAAGCTTTCTTT. Encoded protein: CSSEDRVGNTEAFF.

The J gene is TRBJ1-6, the V gene TRBV28; perhaps TRBD1 as D (6 bases). Germline CDR1 and CDR2: MDHEN and SYDVKM. Trimming shortened V by 6 bases and J by 9 bases, and 15 bases separated the two germline ends. The CDR3 has 14 residues. CDR3 loop: CASRLGAGGSPLHF. The CDR3 DNA is TGTGCCAGCAGATTGGGGGCCGGCGGTTCACCCCTCCACTTT.

Only one count was recorded for this clone. The gene calls are TRBV10-1 and TRBJ2-2; D gene ambiguous. The CDR3 runs to 16 residues. V lost 6 bases to trimming and J lost 0 bases, with 14 bases between them. Germline V gene lookup returns CDR1 WNHNN and CDR2 SYGVQD (reference sequence). Written as DNA, the CDR3 is TGCGCCAGCAGCCCCGGCCTGTTCGCGAACACCGGGGAGCTGTTTTTT. Translating it yields CASSPGLFANTGELFF.

By share, this clone counts as medium-sized (0.01 to 0.1%). Other DNA sequences in the same sample also yield this CDR3. The rearrangement uses TRBV7-9 and TRBJ2-7; 10 nucleotides agree with TRBD1. The CDR3 contains 14 residues. Germline assignment: CDR1 SEHNR and CDR2 FQNEAQ (reference sequence). Trimming took 0 bases from V and 4 from J; bases not matched to a gene: 0. The CDR3 loop is CASSLAGQGYEQYF. CDR3 bases: TGTGCCAGCAGCTTAGCGGGACAGGGGTACGAGCAGTACTTC.

The rearrangement links TRBV6-1 to TRBJ1-5; D is uncertain. Germline assignment: CDR1 MNHNS and CDR2 SASEGT. V lost 6 bases to trimming and J lost 4 bases, with 10 bases between them. This CDR3 region has 13 residues. CDR3 residues: CASRLEGNQPQHF. CDR3 DNA sequence: TGTGCCAGCAGACTAGAGGGTAATCAGCCCCAGCATTTT.

V is TRBV11-1 and J is TRBJ2-1; 9 nucleotides line up with TRBD2. The CDR3 is 14 residues long. V shed 6 bases, J shed 8 bases, and the junction held 8 bases outside the gene matches. CDR1 SGHAT and CDR2 FQDESV come from the germline V gene (reference sequence). The CDR3 DNA reads as TGTGCCAGCAGTGACGCGCGGGGGGGACATGAGCAGTTCTTC. Protein: CASSDARGGHEQFF.

V gene TRBV5-4 combines with J gene TRBJ1-1, with D tentatively TRBD1 (5 bases). Germline V gene sequence: CDR1 SGHNT, CDR2 YYREEE (reference sequence). Trimming removed 1 base from V and 10 bases from J, with 11 bases in between. The CDR3 is 12 amino acids. In DNA, the CDR3 is TGTGCCAGCAGCTTGTCGCAGGGAATAGCTTTCTTT. The encoded protein is CASSLSQGIAFF.

The V and J genes are TRBV15 and TRBJ1-5; D is unresolved. V was clipped by 0 bases and J by 4 bases, with 4 bases between them. The CDR3 is 13 amino acids. Germline-derived CDR1 and CDR2 are LNHNV and YYDKDF (reference sequence). The CDR3 DNA reads TGTGCCACCAGCAGAGAGGGGAATCAGCCCCAGCATTTT. Amino acid sequence: CATSREGNQPQHF. The full variable domain, completed using reference TRBV15 and TRBJ1-5, is DAMVIQNPRYQVTQFGKPVTLSCSQTLNHNVMYWYQQKSSQAPKLLFHYYDKDFNNEADTPDNFQSRRPNTSFCFLDIRSPGLGDTAMYLCATSREGNQPQHFGDGTRLSIL.

The CDR3 sequence is CASSSREYNEQFF. DNA for the CDR3: TGTGCCAGCAGCTCAAGGGAGTACAATGAGCAGTTCTTC. The chain is built from TRBV14 and TRBJ2-1; maybe TRBD2 (5 bases). Germline values: CDR1 SGHDN, CDR2 FVKESK. V lost 5 bases, J lost 4 bases, and 9 bases lay in between. The CDR3 runs 13 residues.

CDR3 DNA sequence: TGTGCCAGCAGCTTAACGTTGTCCGCTGAAGCTTTCTTT. Translation: CASSLTLSAEAFF. J is TRBJ1-1 and V is TRBV7-3; D ambiguous. This CDR3 has 13 amino acids. Germline V lookup: CDR1 SGHTA, CDR2 FQGTGA. V was clipped by 0 bases and J by 6 bases, with 8 bases between them.

The gene calls are TRBV4-1 and TRBJ2-7; TRBD1 matches at 9 bases. The CDR3 length is 17 residues. The germline CDR1 and CDR2 sequences are MGHRA and YSYEKL. The V and J ends lost 5 bases and 4 bases, in that order; junction bases with no gene match: 15. For the CDR3, the DNA is TGCGCCAGCAGCTCCGGCTCGCCGGGACAGGGAATTTACGAGCAGTACTTC. Translated: CASSSGSPGQGIYEQYF.

The genes are TRBV27 and TRBJ2-5; D ambiguous. The CDR3 covers 14 residues. Germline V gene data show CDR1 as MNHEY and CDR2 as SMNVEV (reference sequence). With 0 bases removed from V and 0 bases from J, the gap between germline ends came to 5 bases. The CDR3 sequence: CASSLSAHQETQYF. The CDR3 nucleotides read TGTGCCAGCAGTTTATCGGCCCACCAAGAGACCCAGTACTTC.

This clone was found a few times. V and J are TRBV2 and TRBJ2-3, with a possible D match to TRBD1 (7 bases). V lost 7 bases and J lost 0, with 11 bases in between. Germline loops: CDR1 SNHLY, CDR2 FYNNEI. The CDR3 consists of 14 residues. CDR3 loop: CASKEGASTDTQYF. CDR3 nucleotide sequence: TGTGCCAGCAAGGAGGGGGCGAGCACAGATACGCAGTATTTT.

This clone is classed as medium-sized. The chain employs TRBV28 and TRBJ2-6, with 7 bases fitting TRBD1. V shed 4 bases, J shed 1 base, and the junction held 10 bases outside the gene matches. This CDR3 is built from 18 residues. CDR1 is MDHEN and CDR2 is SYDVKM in the germline V gene. CDR3 loop: CASSSPDRWSSGANVLTF. The CDR3 DNA follows: TGTGCCAGCAGTTCGCCGGACAGGTGGTCTTCTGGGGCCAACGTCCTGACTTTC.